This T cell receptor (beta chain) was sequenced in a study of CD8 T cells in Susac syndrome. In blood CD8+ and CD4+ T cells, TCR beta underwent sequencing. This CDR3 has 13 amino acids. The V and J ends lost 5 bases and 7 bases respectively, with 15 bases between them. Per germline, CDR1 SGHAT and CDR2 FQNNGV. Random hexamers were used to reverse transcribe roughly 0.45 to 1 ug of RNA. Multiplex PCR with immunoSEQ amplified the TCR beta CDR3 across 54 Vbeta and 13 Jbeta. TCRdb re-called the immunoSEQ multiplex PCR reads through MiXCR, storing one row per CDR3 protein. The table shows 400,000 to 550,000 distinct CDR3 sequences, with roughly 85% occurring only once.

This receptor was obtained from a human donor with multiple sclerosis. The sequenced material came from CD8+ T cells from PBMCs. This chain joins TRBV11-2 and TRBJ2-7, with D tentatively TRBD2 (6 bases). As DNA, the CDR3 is TGTGCCAGCAGCCCTCCGGGGGTAGAGGAGCAGTACTTC. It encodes CASSPPGVEEQYF.